Sequencing of this TCR beta chain was carried out in a study of T-cell reconstitution after alpha-beta-depleted transplantation in children. General study findings and limits: As was reported, about two months after transplant, alpha-beta T cells came from several hundred expanded graft clones. The origin of high day-60 TCRbeta diversity in some patients lay in surviving recipient T cells and thymic progenitors. The main origin of T-cell counts and diversity one year after transplant was newly produced T cells.

This clonotype was counted a few times. As yet, its antigen is unknown. Preparing the TCRbeta library involved the use of unique molecular identifiers. TCRdb re-analysed the PCR reads in MiXCR, keeping a single row per CDR3 protein. The sample records about a million distinct CDR3 sequences, about 29% being singletons. The junction had 7 bases not matched to a gene; V was cut back by 4 bases and J by 4 bases. Per the germline V gene, CDR1 is SGHRS and CDR2 is YFSETQ. The CDR3 spans 15 residues. The receptor comes from a boy younger than two who had a stem cell transplant for SCID, so the T cells may come from the graft donor. The starting material was PBMCs, mostly from graft donor cells, obtained 360 days after TCRalphabeta/CD19-depleted stem cell transplant. The chain links TRBV5-1 to TRBJ2-3, with 9 positions matching TRBD1. CDR3 residues: CASSPGQGMPDTQYF. CDR3 in DNA: TGCGCCAGCAGCCCCGGACAGGGGATGCCAGATACGCAGTATTTT. Combining the CDR3 with reference TRBV5-1 and TRBJ2-3 gives the whole variable domain KAGVTQTPRYLIKTRGQQVTLSCSPISGHRSVSWYQQTPGQGLQFLFEYFSETQRNKGNFPGRFSGRQFSNSRSEMNVSTLELGDSALYLCASSPGQGMPDTQYFGPGTRLTVL.